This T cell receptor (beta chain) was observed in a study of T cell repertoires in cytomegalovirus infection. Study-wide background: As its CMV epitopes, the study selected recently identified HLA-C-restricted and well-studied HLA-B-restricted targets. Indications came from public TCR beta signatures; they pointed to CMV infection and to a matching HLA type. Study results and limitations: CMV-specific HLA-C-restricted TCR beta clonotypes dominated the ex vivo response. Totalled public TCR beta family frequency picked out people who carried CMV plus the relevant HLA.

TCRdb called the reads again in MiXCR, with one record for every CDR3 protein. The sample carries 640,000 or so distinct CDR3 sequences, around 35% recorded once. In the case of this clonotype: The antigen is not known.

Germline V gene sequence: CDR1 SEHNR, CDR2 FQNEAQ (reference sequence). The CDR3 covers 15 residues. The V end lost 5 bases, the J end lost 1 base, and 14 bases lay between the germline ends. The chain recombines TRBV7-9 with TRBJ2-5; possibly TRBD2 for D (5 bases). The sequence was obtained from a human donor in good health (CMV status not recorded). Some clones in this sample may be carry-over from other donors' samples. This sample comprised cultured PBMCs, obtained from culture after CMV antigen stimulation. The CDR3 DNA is TGTGCCAGCAGCCTAGGGCTAGGGAGCCAAGAGACCCAGTACTTC. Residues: CASSLGLGSQETQYF.